A single T cell receptor beta chain is shown here with its context. Its antigen is undetermined. This specimen belongs to a study of identical twins. The study, taken as a whole, reports: The conclusions drew on cross-sectional statistical analysis instead of tracking the same donors.

MiXCR, run by TCRdb on the 5' RACE reads, gives a single entry per CDR3 protein. The table lists approximately 240,000 distinct CDR3 sequences, roughly 13% of them singletons. Trimming took off 3 bases at V and 6 bases at J, with 12 bases between the two ends. The CDR3 is 13 amino acids. Germline V gene lookup returns CDR1 DFQATT and CDR2 SNEGSKA (reference sequence). Sequencing input: memory (CD45RO+) T cells sorted from blood. The chain is built from TRBV20-1 and TRBJ1-5; possibly TRBD1 for D (6 bases). The receptor was derived from a woman under 30 in good health. The CDR3 DNA reads as TGCAGTGCTAGTTGGGGGGCGAGTCAGCCCCAGCATTTT. It specifies CSASWGASQPQHF.